What follows are 5 T cell receptor beta chains derived from one specimen sequenced in a study of beta chain features in type 1 diabetes. No antigen has been identified for these receptors. Study findings and constraints: Significant though moderate, a shortening of TCRB CDR3s appeared in all four CD4+ subsets of Type 1 diabetes patients.

cDNA synthesis used the whole RNA isolate, giving expressed TCRB sequences. Assay used: immunoSEQ multiplex PCR; TCRdb lists only in-frame clones, some missing. Among under 25,000 clones, about 50% were seen once, and the ten largest hold 0.3% to 0.4%. Specimen: stem cell memory CD4+ T cells from blood. These receptors came from a man younger than 35 with type 1 diabetes.

The V call is TRBV7-8, the J call TRBJ2-3; TRBD2 might be the D (7 bases). This CDR3 has 17 residues. Per the germline V gene, CDR1 is SGHVS and CDR2 is FQNEAQ. V lost 1 base, J lost 1 base, and 15 bases lay in between. CDR3 DNA: TGTGCCAGCAGCTTAGTGTCTGGGGGGGCCGGCACAGATACGCAGTATTTT. This encodes CASSLVSGGAGTDTQYF. The whole variable domain, remainder taken from reference TRBV7-8 and TRBJ2-3, is GAGVSQSPRYKVAKRGQDVALRCDPISGHVSLFWYQQALGQGPEFLTYFQNEAQLDKSGLPSDRFFAERPEGSVSTLKIQRTQQEDSAVYLCASSLVSGGAGTDTQYFGPGTRLTVL.

The chain uses TRBV29-1 and TRBJ2-7; 13 bases align to TRBD2. The CDR3 loop spans 14 amino acids. V was pared by 6 bases and J by 6 bases, with 8 bases of the junction left unmatched. Germline CDR1 reads SQVTM; CDR2 reads ANQGSEA. Here the CDR3 DNA reads TGCAGCGTGGCCGGACTAGCGGGAGCTTCCGAGCAGTACTTC. It yields the protein CSVAGLAGASEQYF.

V is TRBV7-2 and J is TRBJ2-1, with D possibly being TRBD2 (6 bases). Germline CDR1 reads SGHTA; CDR2 reads FQGNSA. CDR3 size: 15 residues. Trimming stripped 0 bases from V and 9 bases from J, with 15 bases between. The CDR3 protein is CASSLAGPLAFEQFF. CDR3 bases: TGTGCCAGCAGCTTAGCGGGGCCACTAGCATTTGAGCAGTTCTTC.

This chain connects TRBV27 to TRBJ1-5; D possibly corresponds to TRBD1 (5 bases). Germline V gene data show CDR1 as MNHEY and CDR2 as SMNVEV (reference sequence). Trimming removed 5 bases at V and 5 bases at J, with 19 bases between. The CDR3 spans 16 residues. The DNA for the CDR3 is TGTGCCAGCAGTCTTTACCCTGGGGGGAGCCATCAGCCCCAGCATTTT. Translated: CASSLYPGGSHQPQHF.

The table lists this clone with a few counts. The chain's CDR3 is CASSLRGEQYF. The DNA of the CDR3 is TGTGCCAGCAGCTTAAGGGGGGAGCAGTACTTC. The chain combines TRBV13 with TRBJ2-7; tentative D call: TRBD1 (6 bases). Trimming shortened V by 2 bases and J by 7 bases, and 6 bases separated the two germline ends. The CDR3 totals 11 residues. Germline assignment: CDR1 PRHDT and CDR2 FYEKMQ (reference sequence).